This T cell receptor beta chain derives from a study of blood T cell repertoires in COVID-19. Assay used: immunoSEQ multiplex PCR; TCRdb lists only in-frame clones, some missing. The top ten clones hold around 40% of a sample with around 35,000 clones, 80% to 90% of them seen once. Sequenced: peripheral blood. The receptor's source is a human donor in a cohort sampled during active COVID-19.

CDR3 bases: TGTGCCAGCAGCCGGGGGGACAGCCAGAACTATGGCTACACCTTC. Translating it yields CASSRGDSQNYGYTF. The V gene is TRBV3-1 (or the pseudogene TRBV3-2), the J gene TRBJ1-2; TRBD1 agrees at 7 bases. CDR3 length: 15 amino acids. Germline values: CDR1 LGHDT, CDR2 YNNKEL (reference sequence). J gave up 2 bases and V 4 bases, and 7 bases lay outside the gene matches.